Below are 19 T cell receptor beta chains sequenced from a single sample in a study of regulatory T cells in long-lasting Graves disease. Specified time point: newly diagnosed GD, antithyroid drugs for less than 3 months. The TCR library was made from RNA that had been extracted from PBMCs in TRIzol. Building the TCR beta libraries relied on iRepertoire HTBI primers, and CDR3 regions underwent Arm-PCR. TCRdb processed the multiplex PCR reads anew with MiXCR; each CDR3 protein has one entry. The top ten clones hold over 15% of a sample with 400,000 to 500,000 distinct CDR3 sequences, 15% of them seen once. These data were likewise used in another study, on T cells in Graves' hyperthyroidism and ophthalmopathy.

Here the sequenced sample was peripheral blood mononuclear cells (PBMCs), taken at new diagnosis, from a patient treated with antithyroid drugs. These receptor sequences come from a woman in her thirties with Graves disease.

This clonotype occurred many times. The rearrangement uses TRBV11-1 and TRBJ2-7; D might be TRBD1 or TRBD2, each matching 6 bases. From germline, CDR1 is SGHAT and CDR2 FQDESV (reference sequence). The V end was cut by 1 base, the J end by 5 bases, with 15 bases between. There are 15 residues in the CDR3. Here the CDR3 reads CASSLEGRGGHEQYF. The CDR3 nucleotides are TGTGCCAGCAGCTTAGAGGGCAGGGGAGGCCACGAGCAGTACTTC.

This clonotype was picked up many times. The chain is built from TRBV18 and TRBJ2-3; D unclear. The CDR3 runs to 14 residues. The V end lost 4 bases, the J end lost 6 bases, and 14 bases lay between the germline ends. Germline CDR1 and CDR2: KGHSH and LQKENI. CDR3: CASSLGSGPDTQYF. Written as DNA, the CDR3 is TGTGCCAGCTCACTAGGAAGTGGCCCCGATACGCAGTATTTT.

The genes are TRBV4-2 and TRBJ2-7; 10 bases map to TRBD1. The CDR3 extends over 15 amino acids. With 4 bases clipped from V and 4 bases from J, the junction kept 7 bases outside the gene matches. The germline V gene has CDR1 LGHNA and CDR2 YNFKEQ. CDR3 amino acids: CASSRRGQGSYEQYF. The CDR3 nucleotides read TGTGCCAGCAGCCGAAGGGGACAGGGGTCGTACGAGCAGTACTTC.

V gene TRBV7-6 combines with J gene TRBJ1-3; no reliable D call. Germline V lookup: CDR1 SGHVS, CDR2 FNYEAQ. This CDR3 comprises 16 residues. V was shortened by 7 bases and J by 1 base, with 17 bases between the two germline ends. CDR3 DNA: TGTGCCAGCACCCCCTCGGCCTTCATATCTGGAAACACCATATATTTT. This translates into CASTPSAFISGNTIYF.

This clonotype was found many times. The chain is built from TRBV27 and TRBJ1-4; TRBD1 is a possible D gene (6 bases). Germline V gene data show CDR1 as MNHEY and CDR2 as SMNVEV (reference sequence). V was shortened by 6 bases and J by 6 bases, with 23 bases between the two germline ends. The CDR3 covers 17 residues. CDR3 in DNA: TGTGCCAGCAGCGAGGATACAACAGGGAAATGGGATGAAAAACTGTTTTTT. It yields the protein CASSEDTTGKWDEKLFF.

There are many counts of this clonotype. CDR3 protein: CASILSGAGNTIYF. The CDR3, as DNA: TGTGCCAGCATTCTCTCAGGGGCTGGAAACACCATATATTTT. V and J are TRBV12-3 or TRBV12-4 and TRBJ1-3, with D possibly being TRBD1 (6 bases). The CDR3 is 14 amino acids. The V gene lost 7 bases and the J gene lost 2 bases, with 12 bases spanning the gap.

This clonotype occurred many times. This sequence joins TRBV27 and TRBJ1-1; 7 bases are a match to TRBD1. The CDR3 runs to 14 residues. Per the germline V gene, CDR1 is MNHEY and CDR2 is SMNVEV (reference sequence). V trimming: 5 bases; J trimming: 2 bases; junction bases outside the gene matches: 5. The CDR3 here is CASSHVGGNTEAFF. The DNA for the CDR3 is TGTGCCAGCAGTCATGTAGGGGGCAACACTGAAGCTTTCTTT.

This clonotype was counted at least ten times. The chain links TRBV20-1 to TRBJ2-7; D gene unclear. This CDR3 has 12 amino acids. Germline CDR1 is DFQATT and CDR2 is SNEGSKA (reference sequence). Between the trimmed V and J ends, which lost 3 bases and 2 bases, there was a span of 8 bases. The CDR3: CSASGPTYEQYF. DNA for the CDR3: TGCAGTGCTAGCGGGCCAACCTACGAGCAGTACTTC.

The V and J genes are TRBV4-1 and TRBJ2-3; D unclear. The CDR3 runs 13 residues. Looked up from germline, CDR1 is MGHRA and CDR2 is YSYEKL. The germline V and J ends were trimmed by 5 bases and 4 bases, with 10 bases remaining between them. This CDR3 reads CASSYARPDTQYF. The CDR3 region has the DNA TGCGCCAGCAGCTACGCTAGACCAGATACGCAGTATTTT.

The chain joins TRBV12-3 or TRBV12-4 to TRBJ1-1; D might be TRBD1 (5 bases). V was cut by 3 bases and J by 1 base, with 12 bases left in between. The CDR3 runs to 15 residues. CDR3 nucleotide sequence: TGTGCCAGCAGTTTTAATGGGGCGGGGAACACTGAAGCTTTCTTT. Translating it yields CASSFNGAGNTEAFF.

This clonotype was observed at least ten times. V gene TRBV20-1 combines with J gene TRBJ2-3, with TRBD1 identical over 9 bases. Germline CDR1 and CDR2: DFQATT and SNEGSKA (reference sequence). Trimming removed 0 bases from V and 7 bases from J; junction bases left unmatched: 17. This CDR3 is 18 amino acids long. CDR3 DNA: TGCAGTGCTAGAGAGGAAGAGGGCCGGGACAGGGTTCCCTATACGCAGTATTTT. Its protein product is CSAREEEGRDRVPYTQYF.

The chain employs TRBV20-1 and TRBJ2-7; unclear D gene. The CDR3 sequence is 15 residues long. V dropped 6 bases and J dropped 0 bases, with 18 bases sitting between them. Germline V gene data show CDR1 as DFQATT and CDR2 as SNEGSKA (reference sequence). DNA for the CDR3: TGCAGTGCCGCCATCCTGGGCAAAACCTCCTACGAGCAGTACTTC. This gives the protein CSAAILGKTSYEQYF.

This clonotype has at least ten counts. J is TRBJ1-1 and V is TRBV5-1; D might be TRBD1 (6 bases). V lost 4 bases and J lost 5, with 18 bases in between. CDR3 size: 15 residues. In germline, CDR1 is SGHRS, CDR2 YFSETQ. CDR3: CASSTGGAGVTEAFF. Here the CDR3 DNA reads TGCGCCAGCAGCACCGGGGGAGCAGGGGTTACTGAAGCTTTCTTT.

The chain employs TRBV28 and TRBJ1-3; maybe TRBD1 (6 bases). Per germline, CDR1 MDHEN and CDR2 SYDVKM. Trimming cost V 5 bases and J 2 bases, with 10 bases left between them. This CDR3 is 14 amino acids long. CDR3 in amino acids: CASSRGGTGNTIYF. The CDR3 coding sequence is TGTGCCAGCAGTCGAGGGGGGACTGGAAACACCATATATTTT. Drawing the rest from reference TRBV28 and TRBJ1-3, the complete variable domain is DVKVTQSSRYLVKRTGEKVFLECVQDMDHENMFWYRQDPGLGLRLIYFSYDVKMKEKGDIPEGYSVSREKKERFSLILESASTNQTSMYLCASSRGGTGNTIYFGEGSWLTVV.

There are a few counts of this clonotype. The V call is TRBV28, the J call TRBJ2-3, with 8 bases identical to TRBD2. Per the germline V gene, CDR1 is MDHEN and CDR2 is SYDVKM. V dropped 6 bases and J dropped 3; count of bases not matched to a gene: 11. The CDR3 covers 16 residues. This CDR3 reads CASRALTPSGTDTQYF. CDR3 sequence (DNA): TGTGCCAGCAGGGCCTTAACCCCTAGCGGGACAGATACGCAGTATTTT.

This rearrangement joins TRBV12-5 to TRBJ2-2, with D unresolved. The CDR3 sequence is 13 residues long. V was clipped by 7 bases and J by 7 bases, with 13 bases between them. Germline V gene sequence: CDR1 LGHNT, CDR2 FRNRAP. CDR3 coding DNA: TGTGCTAGTGTATCAGCGAGCAGCGGGGAGCTGTTTTTT. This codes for CASVSASSGELFF.

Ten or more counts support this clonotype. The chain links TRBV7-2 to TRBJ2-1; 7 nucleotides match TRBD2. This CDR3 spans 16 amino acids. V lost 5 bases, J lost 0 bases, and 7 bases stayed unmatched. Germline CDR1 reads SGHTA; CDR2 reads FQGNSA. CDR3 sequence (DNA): TGTGCCAGCAGCCCCCAGGGCGGGAGCTCCTACAATGAGCAGTTCTTC. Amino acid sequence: CASSPQGGSSYNEQFF.

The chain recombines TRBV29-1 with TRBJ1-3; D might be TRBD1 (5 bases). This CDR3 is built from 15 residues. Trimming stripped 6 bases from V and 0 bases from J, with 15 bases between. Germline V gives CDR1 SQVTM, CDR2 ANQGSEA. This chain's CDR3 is CSVLHGGSSGNTIYF. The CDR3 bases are TGCAGCGTCCTGCATGGGGGGAGCTCTGGAAACACCATATATTTT.

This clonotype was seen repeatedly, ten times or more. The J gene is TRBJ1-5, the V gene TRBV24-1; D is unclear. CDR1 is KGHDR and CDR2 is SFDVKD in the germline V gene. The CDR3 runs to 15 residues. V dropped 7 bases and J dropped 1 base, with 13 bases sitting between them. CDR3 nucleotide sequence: TGTGCCACCAGGAATCAGACGGAGAGCAATCAGCCCCAGCATTTT. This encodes CATRNQTESNQPQHF.